The clone carrying this T cell receptor beta chain was counted only a few times. Its antigen is not identified. Generated by immunoSEQ multiplex PCR, the TCRdb table keeps only in-frame clones and is missing some. The sample lists 43,000 or so clones, 73% occurring once. The data were taken from a study of radiotherapy plus CTLA-4 blockade in lung cancer. Across the study: Objective responses were observed in 15% to 20% of patients, and disease control was achieved by about 30%.

The CDR3 spans 15 residues. V shed 6 bases, J shed 5 bases, and the junction held 10 bases outside the gene matches. Germline lookup yields CDR1 MNHEY and CDR2 SVGAGI. Study-wide results and limits: Blood TCR clones of tumor origin expanded after radiotherapy plus ipilimumab.

This sample comprised peripheral blood, obtained from a patient treated with radiotherapy plus ipilimumab. This clonotype was sampled from a human donor with non-small cell lung cancer who had a complete response to radiotherapy plus ipilimumab. The chain uses TRBV6-5 and TRBJ2-7; 10 bases line up with TRBD1. The CDR3 loop is CASRSTGTGDHEQYF. CDR3 nucleotides: TGTGCCAGCAGGTCCACCGGGACAGGGGATCACGAGCAGTACTTC.